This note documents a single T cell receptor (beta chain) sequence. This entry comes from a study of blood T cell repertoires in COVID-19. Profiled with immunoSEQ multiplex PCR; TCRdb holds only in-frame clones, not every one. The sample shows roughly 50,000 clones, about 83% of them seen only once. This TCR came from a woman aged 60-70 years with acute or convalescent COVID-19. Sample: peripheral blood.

CDR3 protein: CASTGQPALGNTEAFF. Here the CDR3 DNA reads TGTGCCAGCACCGGACAGCCAGCCCTTGGGAACACTGAAGCTTTCTTT. The V call is TRBV27, the J call TRBJ1-1, with TRBD1 as a possible D gene (6 bases). V lost 7 bases and J lost 1, with 19 bases in between. CDR1 and CDR2 from the germline V gene are MNHEY and SMNVEV (reference sequence). The CDR3 is 16 amino acids.